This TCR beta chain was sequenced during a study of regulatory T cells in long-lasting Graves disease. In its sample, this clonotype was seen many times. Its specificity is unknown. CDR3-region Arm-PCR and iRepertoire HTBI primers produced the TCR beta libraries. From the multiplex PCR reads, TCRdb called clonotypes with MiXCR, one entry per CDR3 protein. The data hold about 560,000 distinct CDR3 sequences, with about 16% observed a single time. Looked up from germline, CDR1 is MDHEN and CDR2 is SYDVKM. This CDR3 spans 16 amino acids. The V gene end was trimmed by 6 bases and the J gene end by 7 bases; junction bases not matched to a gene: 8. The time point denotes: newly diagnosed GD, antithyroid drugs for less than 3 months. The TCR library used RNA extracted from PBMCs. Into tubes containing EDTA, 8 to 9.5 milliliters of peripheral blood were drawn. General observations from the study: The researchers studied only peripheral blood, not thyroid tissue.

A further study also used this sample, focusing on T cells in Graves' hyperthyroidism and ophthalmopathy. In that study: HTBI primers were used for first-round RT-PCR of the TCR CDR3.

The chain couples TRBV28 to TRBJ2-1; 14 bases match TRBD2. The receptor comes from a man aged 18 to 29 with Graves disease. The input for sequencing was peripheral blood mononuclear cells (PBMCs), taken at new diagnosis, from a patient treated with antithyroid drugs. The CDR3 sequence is CASSRGLAGELNEQFF. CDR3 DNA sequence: TGTGCCAGCAGCAGGGGACTAGCGGGAGAATTGAATGAGCAGTTCTTC.